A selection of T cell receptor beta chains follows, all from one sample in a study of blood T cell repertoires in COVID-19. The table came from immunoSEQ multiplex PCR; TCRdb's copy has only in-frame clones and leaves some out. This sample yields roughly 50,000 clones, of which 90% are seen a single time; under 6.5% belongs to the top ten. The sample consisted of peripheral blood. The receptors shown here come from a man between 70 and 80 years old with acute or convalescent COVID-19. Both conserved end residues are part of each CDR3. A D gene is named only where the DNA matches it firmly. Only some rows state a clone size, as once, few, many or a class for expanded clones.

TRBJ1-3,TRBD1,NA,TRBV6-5,CASSRDSSGNTIYF,TGTGCCAGCAGCCGGGACAGCTCTGGAAACACCATATATTTT
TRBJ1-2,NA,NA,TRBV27,CASSFAEGYGYTF,TGTGCCAGCAGTTTTGCAGAGGGCTATGGCTACACCTTC
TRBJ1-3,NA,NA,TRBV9,CASSVEQAGNTIYF,TGTGCCAGCAGCGTAGAACAGGCTGGAAACACCATATATTTT
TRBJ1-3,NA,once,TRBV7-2,CASSLQGLVNTIYF,TGTGCCAGCAGCCTACAGGGTTTAGTAAACACCATATATTTT
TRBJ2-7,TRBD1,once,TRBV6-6,CASSYDRVRCEQYF,TGTGCCAGCAGTTACGACAGGGTCAGGTGCGAGCAGTACTTC
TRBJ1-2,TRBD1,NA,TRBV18,CASSPPWDRGGYTF,TGTGCCAGCTCACCACCGTGGGACAGGGGTGGCTACACCTTC
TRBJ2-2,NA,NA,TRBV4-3,CASSRVDRTGELFF,TGCGCCAGCAGCCGGGTTGACAGAACCGGGGAGCTGTTTTTT
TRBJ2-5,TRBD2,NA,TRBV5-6,CASSFRAGGETQYF,TGTGCCAGCAGCTTCAGAGCGGGGGGGGAGACCCAGTACTTC
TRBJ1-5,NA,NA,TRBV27,CASSLGWRNQPQHF,TGTGCCAGCAGTCTGGGTTGGAGAAATCAGCCCCAGCATTTT
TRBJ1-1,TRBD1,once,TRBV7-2,CASSSATGSTEAFF,TGTGCCAGCAGTTCCGCGACAGGGAGCACTGAAGCTTTCTTT
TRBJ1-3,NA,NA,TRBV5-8,CASSPGQSSSGNTIYF,TGTGCCAGCAGCCCAGGACAGTCAAGCTCTGGAAACACCATATATTTT
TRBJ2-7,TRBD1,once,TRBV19,CASSIIGTVYEQYF,TGTGCCAGTAGTATCATCGGGACAGTCTACGAGCAGTACTTC
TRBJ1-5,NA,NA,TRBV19,CASSILRGDRRQPQHF,TGTGCCAGTAGTATACTGCGGGGGGACCGCCGTCAGCCCCAGCATTTT
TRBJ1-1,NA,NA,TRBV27,CASRRYLGQNTEAFF,TGTGCCAGCAGGCGCTACCTGGGACAGAACACTGAAGCTTTCTTT
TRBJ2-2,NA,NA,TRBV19,CASSIEHGLYTGELFF,TGTGCCAGTAGTATAGAACACGGACTGTACACCGGGGAGCTGTTTTTT
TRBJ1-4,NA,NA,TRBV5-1,CASSFRTANEKLFF,TGCGCCAGCAGCTTCCGGACAGCTAATGAAAAACTGTTTTTT
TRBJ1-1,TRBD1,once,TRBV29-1,CSVEETGGTEAFF,TGCAGCGTTGAAGAGACAGGGGGCACTGAAGCTTTCTTT
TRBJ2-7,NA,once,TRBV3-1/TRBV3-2,CASSPDSLTYEQYF,TGTGCCAGCAGCCCGGACAGCCTGACCTACGAGCAGTACTTC
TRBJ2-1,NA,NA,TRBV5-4,CASSPGTRSYNEQFF,TGTGCCAGCAGTCCCGGGACTCGCTCCTACAATGAGCAGTTCTTC
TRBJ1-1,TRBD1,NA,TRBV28,CASSLTGLNTEAFF,TGTGCCAGCAGTTTGACAGGGTTGAACACTGAAGCTTTCTTT
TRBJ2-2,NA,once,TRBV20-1,CSAAHPGELFF,TGCAGTGCCGCGCACCCCGGGGAGCTGTTTTTT
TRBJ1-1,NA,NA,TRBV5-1,CASSLGLLMNTEAFF,TGCGCCAGCAGCTTGGGGTTACTCATGAACACTGAAGCTTTCTTT
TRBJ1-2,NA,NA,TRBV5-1,CASSLNPDSIRLHGYTF,TGCGCCAGCAGCTTGAACCCCGACAGCATTCGGCTTCATGGCTACACCTTC
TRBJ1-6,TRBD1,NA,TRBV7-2,CASSLLRTGGNSPLHF,TGTGCCAGCTCCCTCTTACGTACAGGGGGTAATTCACCCCTCCACTTT
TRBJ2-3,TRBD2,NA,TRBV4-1,CASSPRKVRLATPDTQYF,TGCGCCAGCAGCCCAAGAAAAGTACGACTAGCCACCCCAGATACGCAGTATTTT
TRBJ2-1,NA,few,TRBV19,CASSRGPNSYNEQFF,TGTGCCAGTAGTAGGGGGCCCAACTCCTACAATGAGCAGTTCTTC
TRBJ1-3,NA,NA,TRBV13,CASSPMGGYGNTIYF,TGTGCCAGCAGCCCCATGGGAGGGTATGGAAACACCATATATTTT
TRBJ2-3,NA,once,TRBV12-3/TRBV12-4,CATTSRGTDTQYF,TGTGCCACTACGTCCAGGGGCACAGATACGCAGTATTTT
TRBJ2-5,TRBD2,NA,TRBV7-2,CASSPSPGLAGGTQYF,TGTGCCAGCAGCCCTAGCCCGGGACTAGCGGGGGGGACCCAGTACTTC
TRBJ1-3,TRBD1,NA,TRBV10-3,CATFDRDYGNTIYF,TGTGCCACATTTGACAGGGATTATGGAAACACCATATATTTT
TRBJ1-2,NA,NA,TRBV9,CASSHNRGAWDGYTF,TGTGCCAGCAGCCATAACCGGGGTGCTTGGGATGGCTACACCTTC
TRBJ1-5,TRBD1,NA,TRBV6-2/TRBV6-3,CASSYGTGESQPQHF,TGTGCCAGCAGTTATGGGACAGGGGAAAGTCAGCCCCAGCATTTT
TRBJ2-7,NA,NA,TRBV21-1,CASSDRDRGNEQYF,TGTGCCAGCAGCGACCGGGACAGGGGGAACGAGCAGTACTTC
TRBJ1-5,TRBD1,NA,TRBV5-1,CASSLRGTGDYSNQPQHF,TGCGCCAGCAGCTTGAGGGGGACAGGTGATTATAGCAATCAGCCCCAGCATTTT
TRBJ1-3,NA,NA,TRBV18,CASSPGLLSGNTIYF,TGTGCCAGCTCACCAGGGCTCCTCTCTGGAAACACCATATATTTT
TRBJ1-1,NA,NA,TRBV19,CASSIVEGSEAFF,TGTGCCAGTAGTATAGTCGAGGGCTCTGAAGCTTTCTTT
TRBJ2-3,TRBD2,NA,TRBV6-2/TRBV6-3,CASSYKTSSEGTQYF,TGTGCCAGCAGTTACAAGACTAGCTCTGAGGGGACGCAGTATTTT
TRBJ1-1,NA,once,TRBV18,CASSLNRVEGTEAFF,TGTGCCAGCTCACTTAACAGGGTGGAAGGCACTGAAGCTTTCTTT
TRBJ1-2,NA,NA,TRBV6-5,CASSPGTPRDGYTF,TGTGCCAGCAGCCCGGGGACACCGCGGGATGGCTACACCTTC
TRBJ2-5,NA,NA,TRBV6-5,CASRRYRNQETQYF,TGTGCCAGCAGGCGATACAGGAACCAAGAGACCCAGTACTTC
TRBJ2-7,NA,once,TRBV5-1,CASSFKDLTKRGYEQYF,TGCGCCAGCAGCTTTAAGGACTTGACTAAGCGCGGGTACGAGCAGTACTTC
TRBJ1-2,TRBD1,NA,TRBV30,CAWSMPGQGSKSNYGYTF,TGTGCCTGGAGTATGCCGGGACAGGGTTCCAAATCTAACTATGGCTACACCTTC
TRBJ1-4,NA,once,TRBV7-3,CASSYRARSVKLFF,TGTGCCAGCAGCTACAGGGCGAGGTCGGTAAAACTGTTTTTT
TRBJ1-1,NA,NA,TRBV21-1,CASSKGGVDTEAFF,TGTGCCAGCAGCAAAGGGGGGGTCGACACTGAAGCTTTCTTT
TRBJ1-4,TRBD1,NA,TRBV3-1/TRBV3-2,CASSPRQGSEKLFF,TGTGCCAGCAGCCCCCGACAGGGTAGCGAAAAACTGTTTTTT
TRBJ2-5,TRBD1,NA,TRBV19,CASSRQGQETQYF,TGTGCCAGTAGCCGACAGGGACAAGAGACCCAGTACTTC
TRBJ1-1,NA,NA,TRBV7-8,CASSSARGVNTEAFF,TGTGCCAGCAGCTCCGCACGGGGGGTTAACACTGAAGCTTTCTTT
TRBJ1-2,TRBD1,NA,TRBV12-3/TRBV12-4,CASSLRGHGYTF,TGTGCCAGCAGTTTGAGGGGGCATGGCTACACCTTC
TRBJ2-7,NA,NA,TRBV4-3,CASSPGPARRQAFSSYEQYF,TGCGCCAGCAGCCCAGGGCCCGCTCGTCGACAGGCTTTTTCCTCCTACGAGCAGTACTTC
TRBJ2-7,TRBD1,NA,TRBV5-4,CASSSRDRGHEQYF,TGTGCCAGCAGCTCCCGGGACAGGGGACACGAGCAGTACTTC
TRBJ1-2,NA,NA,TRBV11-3,CASDGGQGYGYTF,TGTGCCTCCGACGGGGGGCAAGGCTATGGCTACACCTTC
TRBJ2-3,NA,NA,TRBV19,CASSSQHTDTQYF,TGTGCCAGTAGCAGTCAACACACAGATACGCAGTATTTT
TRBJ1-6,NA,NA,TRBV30,CAWSMGLSYNSPLHF,TGTGCCTGGAGTATGGGCCTCTCCTATAATTCACCCCTCCACTTT
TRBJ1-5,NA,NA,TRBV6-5,CASSYSRVGNQPQHF,TGTGCCAGCAGTTACTCACGGGTCGGGAATCAGCCCCAGCATTTT
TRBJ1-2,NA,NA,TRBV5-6,CASSLYPGSTNGKRGYTF,TGTGCCAGCAGCTTGTATCCAGGGTCGACAAATGGGAAGAGAGGCTACACCTTC
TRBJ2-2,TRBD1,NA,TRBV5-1,CASSPGTGNTGELFF,TGCGCCAGCAGCCCTGGGACAGGGAACACCGGGGAGCTGTTTTTT
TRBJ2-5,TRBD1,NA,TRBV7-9,CASSSRGQGQETQYF,TGTGCCAGCAGCTCGAGGGGGCAGGGGCAAGAGACCCAGTACTTC